These T cell receptor beta chains were read from a single sample in a study of T cell responses to AZD1222 COVID-19 vaccine. Using immunoSEQ multiplex PCR, the repertoire was profiled, and TCRdb retains in-frame clones only, with some absent. The data contain roughly 160,000 clones, 94% of them seen just once; the ten biggest clones take up approximately 0.64%. The sample here was peripheral blood, taken on day 0 of AZD1222 vaccination. These TCRs come from an adult in good health. The CDR3 runs from the conserved cysteine through the conserved F or W. Fields, in order: clone size, V gene, D gene, J gene, CDR3 protein, CDR3 DNA. D genes are given only for firm matches. Size tells how often a clone was seen (once, few, many) or the class of an expanded clone, and some rows leave it out.

.,TRBV19,.,TRBJ1-2,CASSIEGYGYTF,TGTGCCAGTAGTATAGAGGGTTATGGCTACACCTTC
.,TRBV28,.,TRBJ1-2,CASSKRGTFANYGYTF,TGTGCCAGCAGTAAACGGGGGACCTTTGCTAACTATGGCTACACCTTC
.,TRBV11-3,.,TRBJ2-1,CASSLDGSGNEQFF,TGTGCCAGCAGCTTAGACGGGAGCGGCAATGAGCAGTTCTTC
.,TRBV21-1,.,TRBJ1-5,CASEGHQPQHF,TGTGCCAGCGAAGGTCATCAGCCCCAGCATTTT
.,TRBV18,.,TRBJ1-2,CASSTTTGPPKGFYTF,TGTGCCAGCTCGACTACGACCGGGCCTCCAAAGGGGTTCTACACCTTC
.,TRBV20-1,.,TRBJ1-5,CSASTGAGQPQHF,TGCAGTGCTAGTACGGGGGCGGGTCAGCCCCAGCATTTT
.,TRBV5-1,.,TRBJ1-1,CASSLDPVRGDTEAFF,TGCGCCAGCAGCTTGGACCCTGTGAGAGGGGACACTGAAGCTTTCTTT
.,TRBV5-1,TRBD1,TRBJ2-1,CASSSRQGREQFF,TGCGCCAGCAGCTCCCGACAGGGACGAGAGCAGTTCTTC
once,TRBV27,.,TRBJ1-5,CASSLSGYGQPQHF,TGTGCCAGCAGTTTATCAGGGTACGGTCAGCCCCAGCATTTT
.,TRBV3-1/TRBV3-2,TRBD2,TRBJ2-3,CASRWGGDTQYF,TGTGCCAGCAGGTGGGGGGGGGATACGCAGTATTTT
.,TRBV30,.,TRBJ1-1,CAWSVAGTFLGAFF,TGTGCCTGGAGTGTAGCAGGAACTTTTTTAGGAGCTTTCTTT
.,TRBV3-1/TRBV3-2,TRBD2,TRBJ2-1,CASSQVSGRATFF,TGTGCCAGCAGCCAAGTTAGCGGGAGGGCAACGTTCTTC
.,TRBV5-4,TRBD1,TRBJ1-1,CASSPHAQGGNTEAFF,TGTGCCAGCAGCCCACACGCGCAGGGGGGGAACACTGAAGCTTTCTTT
.,TRBV27,TRBD1,TRBJ2-7,CASSSLTGIDEQYF,TGTGCCAGCAGTTCATTGACAGGGATCGACGAGCAGTACTTC
.,TRBV28,.,TRBJ2-7,CASSDLRGEQYF,TGTGCCAGCAGTGATCTCAGGGGAGAGCAGTACTTC
once,TRBV28,.,TRBJ1-1,CASSSGDSSAFF,TGTGCCAGCAGTTCAGGAGATTCGTCGGCTTTCTTT
.,TRBV19,TRBD2,TRBJ2-1,CATTSGGTYNEQFF,TGTGCCACCACCTCGGGGGGAACCTACAATGAGCAGTTCTTC
.,TRBV6-1,.,TRBJ1-5,CASSDDLTAFRNQPQHF,TGTGCCAGCAGTGACGACTTGACGGCCTTTAGGAATCAGCCCCAGCATTTT
.,TRBV30,.,TRBJ2-6,CAWEGEGGASGANVLTF,TGTGCCTGGGAAGGGGAAGGAGGGGCCTCTGGGGCCAACGTCCTGACTTTC
.,TRBV10-2,.,TRBJ1-1,CASRGPREAFF,TGCGCCAGCCGGGGGCCTAGAGAGGCTTTCTTT
.,TRBV7-9,.,TRBJ2-1,CASISAGSYNEQFF,TGTGCCAGCATCTCGGCGGGATCCTACAATGAGCAGTTCTTC
once,TRBV21-1,.,TRBJ1-1,CASSRCSLRAEAFF,TGTGCCAGCAGCAGGTGTTCTTTGCGCGCTGAAGCTTTCTTT
.,TRBV5-5,TRBD2,TRBJ2-7,CASSPKGAGASYEQYF,TGTGCCAGCAGCCCCAAGGGCGCGGGAGCCTCCTACGAGCAGTACTTC
.,TRBV20-1,.,TRBJ2-5,CSASRAAKETQYF,TGCAGTGCTAGTAGGGCAGCAAAAGAGACCCAGTACTTC
.,TRBV5-6,.,TRBJ1-6,CASSPGRIGDNSPLHF,TGTGCCAGCAGCCCCGGGCGAATAGGGGACAATTCACCCCTCCACTTT
few,TRBV7-2,.,TRBJ1-2,CASSFGPGDGYTF,.
once,TRBV7-9,TRBD1,TRBJ1-1,CASSAWTGGDTEAFF,TGTGCCAGCAGCGCATGGACAGGCGGGGACACTGAAGCTTTCTTT
.,TRBV19,TRBD1,TRBJ1-1,CASKPLTGAGEAFF,TGTGCCAGTAAGCCCCTGACAGGGGCCGGCGAAGCTTTCTTT
.,TRBV6-5,TRBD1,TRBJ1-2,CASSTPRDSYGYTF,TGTGCCAGCAGTACTCCCCGGGACAGCTATGGCTACACCTTC
.,TRBV11-1,.,TRBJ2-1,CASSRGAHEQFF,TGTGCCAGCAGCCGTGGGGCTCATGAGCAGTTCTTC
.,TRBV5-4,TRBD1,TRBJ2-7,CASSSGTDYEQYF,TGTGCCAGCAGCTCCGGGACAGACTACGAGCAGTACTTC
.,TRBV3-1/TRBV3-2,TRBD2,TRBJ2-1,CASSQGTSGNEQFF,TGTGCCAGCAGCCAGGGGACTAGCGGGAATGAGCAGTTCTTC
.,TRBV28,.,TRBJ1-2,CASRGTGNNYGYTF,TGTGCCAGCAGGGGTACAGGTAATAACTATGGCTACACCTTC
.,TRBV10-3,.,TRBJ1-2,CAIGLSYGYTF,TGTGCCATCGGTCTTTCCTATGGCTACACCTTC
.,TRBV2,.,TRBJ1-2,CASSRDRSDGYTF,TGTGCCAGCAGCCGAGACAGGTCCGATGGCTACACCTTC
once,TRBV28,.,TRBJ1-2,CASSSPGGEGYGYTF,TGTGCCAGCAGTTCCCCGGGGGGGGAAGGCTATGGCTACACCTTC
.,TRBV28,TRBD2,TRBJ2-1,CASSFGLAGPNEQFF,TGTGCCAGCAGTTTCGGGCTAGCGGGCCCCAATGAGCAGTTCTTC
.,TRBV5-1,.,TRBJ2-5,CASSRVTETQYF,TGCGCCAGCTCCCGGGTCACGGAGACCCAGTACTTC
few,TRBV6-1,.,TRBJ1-2,CASSEEQGAYGYTF,TGTGCCAGCAGTGAAGAGCAGGGCGCCTATGGCTACACCTTC
once,TRBV7-9,.,TRBJ1-1,CASSSRPGKGALTEAFF,TGTGCCAGCAGCTCCCGACCAGGGAAGGGAGCTCTCACTGAAGCTTTCTTT
.,TRBV10-3,.,TRBJ2-6,CAISRRAAAHGSGANVLTF,TGTGCCATCAGCCGCCGCGCGGCCGCTCACGGCTCTGGGGCCAACGTCCTGACTTTC
few,TRBV5-1,.,TRBJ1-4,CASSYGQLLFF,TGCGCCAGCAGTTACGGACAACTCCTGTTTTTT
.,TRBV6-5,.,TRBJ2-1,CASAYGSLLAEQFF,TGTGCCAGCGCTTATGGATCTCTTCTTGCTGAGCAGTTCTTC
once,TRBV5-1,.,TRBJ2-3,CASSLGGLADTQYF,TGCGCCAGCAGCTTGGGAGGATTGGCAGATACGCAGTATTTT
.,TRBV6-5,TRBD2,TRBJ2-3,CASSYGAGVRRDTQYF,TGTGCCAGCAGTTACGGAGCGGGAGTGAGGAGAGATACGCAGTATTTT
.,TRBV19,.,TRBJ2-3,CASSSVDTQYF,TGTGCCAGTAGTAGCGTGGATACGCAGTATTTT
.,TRBV3-1/TRBV3-2,.,TRBJ2-1,CASSQVLLVSGLSYNEQFF,TGTGCCAGCAGCCAGGTCCTATTAGTCAGCGGGCTCTCCTACAATGAGCAGTTCTTC
.,TRBV9,TRBD1,TRBJ1-6,CASSARTGDSPLHF,TGTGCCAGCAGCGCCCGGACAGGGGACTCACCCCTCCACTTT
.,TRBV28,.,TRBJ1-1,CASSHKILRVIGTEAFF,TGTGCCAGCAGCCACAAAATCCTCCGGGTTATAGGGACTGAAGCTTTCTTT